The clone carrying this T cell receptor (beta chain) was counted a single time. Trimming cost V 6 bases and J 3 bases; bases outside gene matches: 0. The CDR3 spans 13 residues. The data are from a study of control samples from healthy donors and cancer patients. TCRdb's copy holds only in-frame clones and misses some; the assay was immunoSEQ multiplex PCR. Seen here are about 150,000 clones, nearly 95% observed once, and the top ten hold approximately 2.5%. This chain uses TRBV12-3 or TRBV12-4 with TRBJ2-7; 12 nucleotides line up with TRBD2. The clonotype originates from a man aged 50-60 years in good health. Sequenced: blood. The CDR3 loop is CASRLAGGYEQYF. CDR3 nucleotides: TGTGCCAGCAGACTAGCGGGAGGCTACGAGCAGTACTTC.